A selection of T cell receptor beta chains follows, all from one sample in a study of molecular identifiers for immune sequencing clone quantification. TCRdb re-called the PCR reads with MiXCR, one entry per CDR3 protein. The sample includes some 70,000 distinct CDR3 sequences, 15% to 20% of them seen just once. Sequencing was done on a sample of naive CD8+ T cells from blood, with Jurkat cell RNA spiked in. Receptors originate from a human donor in good health. Some libraries in this study had Jurkat cell RNA spiked in. The CDR3 runs from the conserved cysteine through the conserved F or W. Each record gives: clone size, J gene, D gene, V gene, CDR3 protein, CDR3 DNA. The D gene is left open where the match is weak. Clone size is not always given. Where it is, it says once, few, many or a class for expanded clones.

clone size: many; J gene: TRBJ2-1; D gene: TRBD2; V gene: TRBV11-3; CDR3 protein: CASSLAPLSLLAGYYNEQFF; CDR3 DNA: TGTGCCAGCAGCTTAGCTCCACTCTCGCTACTAGCGGGGTATTACAATGAGCAGTTCTTC
clone size: NA; J gene: TRBJ2-1; D gene: TRBD1; V gene: TRBV5-6; CDR3 protein: CASSLTGAYNEQFF; CDR3 DNA: TGTGCCAGCAGCTTAACAGGGGCCTATAATGAGCAGTTCTTC
clone size: many; J gene: TRBJ2-1; D gene: NA; V gene: TRBV20-1; CDR3 protein: CSARGGLMWDEQFF; CDR3 DNA: TGCAGTGCTAGAGGGGGGCTGATGTGGGATGAGCAGTTCTTC
clone size: many; J gene: TRBJ2-1; D gene: TRBD2; V gene: TRBV20-1; CDR3 protein: CSARDLTRTSGNYNEQFF; CDR3 DNA: TGCAGTGCTAGAGATCTGACGCGGACTAGCGGAAATTACAATGAGCAGTTCTTC
clone size: many; J gene: TRBJ1-3; D gene: TRBD1; V gene: TRBV9; CDR3 protein: CASSGTGGNTIYF; CDR3 DNA: TGTGCCAGCTCGGGGACAGGGGGAAACACCATATATTTT
clone size: many; J gene: TRBJ1-5; D gene: NA; V gene: TRBV19; CDR3 protein: CASSIVVYSNQPQHF; CDR3 DNA: TGTGCCAGTAGTATCGTCGTCTATAGCAATCAGCCCCAGCATTTT
clone size: many; J gene: TRBJ2-7; D gene: TRBD2; V gene: TRBV4-1; CDR3 protein: CASSYSGTSSYEQYF; CDR3 DNA: TGCGCCAGCAGCTACTCCGGGACTAGCTCCTACGAGCAGTACTTC
clone size: once; J gene: TRBJ2-1; D gene: TRBD2; V gene: TRBV28; CDR3 protein: CASSQLAGANNEQFF; CDR3 DNA: TGTGCCAGCAGCCAACTAGCGGGAGCAAACAATGAGCAGTTCTTC
clone size: NA; J gene: TRBJ2-5; D gene: TRBD2; V gene: TRBV7-3; CDR3 protein: CASSSLFAAGGGETQYF; CDR3 DNA: TGTGCCAGCAGCTCCCTTTTTGCGGCGGGAGGGGGGGAGACCCAGTACTTC
clone size: many; J gene: TRBJ1-6; D gene: NA; V gene: TRBV6-2/TRBV6-3; CDR3 protein: CASSRDGSNSPLHF; CDR3 DNA: TGTGCCAGCAGCAGGGACGGATCGAATTCACCCCTCCACTTT
clone size: many; J gene: TRBJ1-1; D gene: TRBD1; V gene: TRBV7-2; CDR3 protein: CASSPRQGSTEAFF; CDR3 DNA: TGTGCCAGCAGCCCTAGACAGGGATCCACTGAAGCTTTCTTT
clone size: NA; J gene: TRBJ2-3; D gene: TRBD2; V gene: TRBV7-9; CDR3 protein: CASNAPPLAGAVADTQCF; CDR3 DNA: TGTGCCAGCAACGCGCCACCGCTAGCGGGAGCAGTCGCAGATACGCAGTGTTTT
clone size: NA; J gene: TRBJ2-1; D gene: NA; V gene: TRBV6-5; CDR3 protein: CASSEQGNIGDEQFF; CDR3 DNA: TGTGCCAGCAGTGAACAGGGTAATATCGGAGATGAGCAGTTCTTC
clone size: NA; J gene: TRBJ2-7; D gene: NA; V gene: TRBV18; CDR3 protein: CASSPPTFEANEQYF; CDR3 DNA: TGTGCCAGCTCACCGCCTACGTTCGAAGCCAACGAGCAGTACTTC
clone size: many; J gene: TRBJ2-7; D gene: TRBD2; V gene: TRBV6-5; CDR3 protein: CASRGGSSYEQYF; CDR3 DNA: TGTGCCAGCAGGGGGGGGAGCTCCTACGAGCAGTACTTC
clone size: many; J gene: TRBJ1-1; D gene: NA; V gene: TRBV28; CDR3 protein: CAGSENNRGTEAFF; CDR3 DNA: TGTGCTGGATCGGAGAACAACCGGGGGACTGAAGCTTTCTTT
clone size: NA; J gene: TRBJ2-1; D gene: NA; V gene: TRBV11-1; CDR3 protein: CASSLDPHEQFF; CDR3 DNA: TGTGCCAGCAGCTTAGACCCCCATGAGCAGTTCTTC
clone size: NA; J gene: TRBJ2-7; D gene: NA; V gene: TRBV5-6; CDR3 protein: CASSWASYEQYF; CDR3 DNA: TGTGCCAGCAGCTGGGCATCCTACGAGCAGTACTTC
clone size: many; J gene: TRBJ2-3; D gene: TRBD1; V gene: TRBV5-1; CDR3 protein: CASSPGTGTDTQYF; CDR3 DNA: TGCGCCAGCAGCCCCGGGACAGGGACGGATACGCAGTATTTT
clone size: NA; J gene: TRBJ2-2; D gene: TRBD1; V gene: TRBV19; CDR3 protein: CARTLNRGNTGELFF; CDR3 DNA: TGTGCCCGTACTCTAAACAGGGGGAACACCGGGGAGCTGTTTTTT
clone size: NA; J gene: TRBJ2-7; D gene: NA; V gene: TRBV7-9; CDR3 protein: CASSSNPDYEQYF; CDR3 DNA: TGTGCCAGCAGCTCAAACCCTGACTACGAGCAGTACTTC
clone size: many; J gene: TRBJ1-4; D gene: NA; V gene: TRBV7-8; CDR3 protein: CASSLGGLDEKLFF; CDR3 DNA: TGTGCCAGCAGCTTAGGAGGGTTGGATGAAAAACTGTTTTTT
clone size: NA; J gene: TRBJ2-7; D gene: NA; V gene: TRBV24-1; CDR3 protein: CATDRQFHYEQYF; CDR3 DNA: TGTGCCACCGACCGGCAGTTTCACTACGAGCAGTACTTC
clone size: NA; J gene: TRBJ1-1; D gene: NA; V gene: TRBV19; CDR3 protein: CASSPGRFIMNTEAFF; CDR3 DNA: TGTGCCAGTAGTCCCGGGAGATTCATAATGAACACTGAAGCTTTCTTT